The 18 T cell receptor beta chains below were found in one sample sequenced in a study of PD-1 blockade in classical Hodgkin lymphoma. Here immunoSEQ multiplex PCR was the method, and the copy in TCRdb shows in-frame clones only, minus some. The sample records some 84,000 clones, about nine tenths being singletons. All patients experienced relapse after autologous stem cell transplantation, and brentuximab vedotin exposure was variable. The sample was peripheral blood mononuclear cells (PBMCs), taken at baseline. These receptors all stem from a human donor with classical Hodgkin lymphoma.

This chain connects TRBV4-2 to TRBJ2-1; TRBD2 agrees at 16 bases. Per germline, CDR1 LGHNA and CDR2 YNFKEQ. Trimming removed 5 bases from V and 9 bases from J; junction bases left unmatched: 16. The CDR3 runs 19 residues. The CDR3: CASSFTGTSGRAGGGEQFF. In nucleotides, the CDR3 is TGTGCCAGCAGCTTTACCGGGACTAGCGGGAGGGCCGGGGGGGGTGAGCAGTTCTTC.

The rearrangement uses TRBV4-1 and TRBJ1-1; no reliable D call. The CDR3 runs to 14 residues. Trimming took 3 bases from V and 0 from J, leaving 8 bases between them. Germline values: CDR1 MGHRA, CDR2 YSYEKL. The CDR3 region has the DNA TGCGCCAGCAGCCACCCTACGGTGAACACTGAAGCTTTCTTT. This sequence encodes CASSHPTVNTEAFF.

This sequence joins TRBV18 and TRBJ2-6; D is uncertain. Deletions cut 6 bases from V and 2 bases from J, with 11 bases between. The CDR3 runs to 15 residues. Germline assignment: CDR1 KGHSH and CDR2 LQKENI. The CDR3 sequence: CASSSGQAGANVLTF. DNA of the CDR3: TGTGCCAGCTCCTCCGGTCAGGCTGGGGCCAACGTCCTGACTTTC.

This chain uses TRBV29-1 with TRBJ1-1; D call uncertain. The CDR3 extends over 15 amino acids. The germline V gene encodes CDR1 SQVTM and CDR2 ANQGSEA. V lost 4 bases and J lost 1, with 16 bases in between. In DNA, the CDR3 is TGCAGCGTTGCAATGCGGGGATCCTCGAACACTGAAGCTTTCTTT. This codes for CSVAMRGSSNTEAFF.

The V gene is TRBV30, the J gene TRBJ1-2; 9 nucleotides agree with TRBD1. V gave up 8 bases and J gave up 2 bases; unmatched junction bases: 12. Germline lookup yields CDR1 GTSNPN and CDR2 SVGIG (reference sequence). This CDR3 spans 15 amino acids. DNA for the CDR3: TGTGCCCAAAACCCGGACAGGGGTGGAAACTATGGCTACACCTTC. Translated, it gives CAQNPDRGGNYGYTF.

The chain is built from TRBV28 and TRBJ1-5, with D unresolved. This CDR3 is 15 amino acids long. Trimming removed 2 bases from V and 3 bases from J, with 11 bases in between. Germline CDR1 and CDR2: MDHEN and SYDVKM. The CDR3 DNA follows: TGTGCCAGCAGTTTACCCGATGGGTCCAATCAGCCCCAGCATTTT. This encodes CASSLPDGSNQPQHF. Variable domain in full (rest from reference TRBV28 and TRBJ1-5): DVKVTQSSRYLVKRTGEKVFLECVQDMDHENMFWYRQDPGLGLRLIYFSYDVKMKEKGDIPEGYSVSREKKERFSLILESASTNQTSMYLCASSLPDGSNQPQHFGDGTRLSIL.

The chain recombines TRBV7-9 with TRBJ2-7; D uncertain. The CDR3 has 13 amino acids. Germline CDR1 and CDR2: SEHNR and FQNEAQ (reference sequence). V gave up 5 bases and J gave up 5 bases, with 13 bases separating them. DNA for the CDR3: TGTGCCAGCAGCCGCGAGATTGGGGACGAGCAGTACTTC. Translating it yields CASSREIGDEQYF.

The chain combines TRBV5-6 with TRBJ2-5; 9 nucleotides align to TRBD2. With V trimmed by 2 bases and J by 4 bases, 3 bases remained unmatched. CDR3 size: 14 residues. CDR1 and CDR2 from the germline V gene are SGHDT and YYEEEE. CDR3 residues: CASSFSGSGETQYF. CDR3 nucleotide sequence: TGTGCCAGCAGCTTTAGCGGGAGTGGAGAGACCCAGTACTTC.

CDR3 DNA: TGTGCCAGCAGTTTAGATTTAAGCGGGAGGTTCTACGAGCAGTACTTC. Amino acids: CASSLDLSGRFYEQYF. The chain employs TRBV27 and TRBJ2-7; 9 bases are a match to TRBD2. The germline V gene encodes CDR1 MNHEY and CDR2 SMNVEV (reference sequence). CDR3 size: 16 residues. J lost 3 bases, V lost 2 bases, and 8 bases had no gene match.

The chain couples TRBV6-5 to TRBJ2-1, with 11 bases identical to TRBD2. The germline V gene encodes CDR1 MNHEY and CDR2 SVGAGI. Trimming took 6 bases from V and 2 from J; bases not matched to a gene: 3. This CDR3 spans 15 amino acids. The CDR3 loop reads CASRLAGGAYNEQFF. CDR3 coding DNA: TGTGCCAGCAGGTTAGCGGGAGGGGCCTACAATGAGCAGTTCTTC.

V usage is TRBV5-5 and J usage is TRBJ1-1; no clear D gene. V dropped 4 bases and J dropped 3 bases, with 13 bases sitting between them. The CDR3 runs 14 residues. The germline CDR1 and CDR2 sequences are SGHKS and YYEKEE (reference sequence). CDR3 in amino acids: CASSLGSWDTEAFF. The CDR3 nucleotides read TGTGCCAGCAGCCTCGGGTCGTGGGACACTGAAGCTTTCTTT.

The genes are TRBV25-1 and TRBJ2-7, with 10 bases aligning to TRBD1. The junction had 4 bases not matched to a gene; V was cut back by 1 base and J by 4 bases. Germline V gene lookup returns CDR1 MGHDK and CDR2 SYGVNS. The CDR3 length is 15 residues. The CDR3 DNA reads TGTGCCAGCAGTGAATCCGGGACAGGGGCTTACGAGCAGTACTTC. Amino acid sequence: CASSESGTGAYEQYF.

The rearrangement uses TRBV7-2 and TRBJ2-5; 14 bases fit TRBD2. This CDR3 spans 18 amino acids. Per the germline V gene, CDR1 is SGHTA and CDR2 is FQGNSA. Germline trimming cut 8 bases from V and 2 bases from J; bases unmatched to any gene: 13. The CDR3 DNA is TGTGCCAGCGGGCCGGGACTAGCGGGAGCCGGGCCACAAGAGACCCAGTACTTC. This codes for CASGPGLAGAGPQETQYF.

This sequence joins TRBV4-1 and TRBJ2-3; no definite D call. This CDR3 spans 13 amino acids. Trimming cost V 4 bases and J 4 bases, with 9 bases left between them. CDR1 is MGHRA and CDR2 is YSYEKL in the germline V gene. The CDR3 here is CASSLPAADTQYF. The CDR3 nucleotides read TGCGCCAGCAGCCTCCCCGCCGCAGATACGCAGTATTTT.

The rearrangement links TRBV5-4 to TRBJ1-1; no clear D. V was trimmed by 0 bases and J by 5 bases, leaving 2 bases between them. Per the germline V gene, CDR1 is SGHNT and CDR2 is YYREEE (reference sequence). CDR3 length equals 11 residues. This chain's CDR3 is CASSLETEAFF. The CDR3 nucleotides are TGTGCCAGCAGCTTGGAGACTGAAGCTTTCTTT.

The rearrangement links TRBV11-2 to TRBJ2-5; no definite D call. Germline CDR1 and CDR2: SGHAT and FQNNGV. With 1 base removed from V and 4 bases from J, the gap between germline ends came to 16 bases. CDR3 length: 16 residues. The CDR3 DNA follows: TGTGCCAGCAGCTTAGGAGCAGACCGTCCCGGAGAGACCCAGTACTTC. Translating gives CASSLGADRPGETQYF.

This rearrangement joins TRBV7-9 to TRBJ2-2, with 14 bases aligning to TRBD2. Trimming at V came to 6 bases and at J to 6 bases, leaving 6 bases not matched to a gene. The CDR3 runs to 16 residues. CDR1 is SEHNR, CDR2 FQNEAQ, per germline (reference sequence). CDR3 sequence reads: CASSLGTSGRAGELFF. The CDR3 nucleotides read TGTGCCAGCAGTCTCGGGACTAGCGGGAGAGCCGGGGAGCTGTTTTTT.

The CDR3 spells CATSRGGPPDNEQYF. CDR3 in DNA: TGTGCCACCAGCAGAGGTGGGCCTCCAGATAACGAGCAGTACTTC. The J gene is TRBJ2-7, the V gene TRBV15; D ambiguous. Per the germline V gene, CDR1 is LNHNV and CDR2 is YYDKDF (reference sequence). The length of the CDR3 is 15 residues. The V end was cut by 1 base, the J end by 5 bases, with 15 bases between.